This T cell receptor beta chain was sequenced for a study of T-cell memory formation after mild COVID-19. This clonotype was detected a few times. Trimming removed 4 bases from V and 7 bases from J; junction bases left unmatched: 18. The CDR3 covers 18 residues. Researchers used 5'RACE with constant-segment primers to make TCR alpha and TCR beta cDNA libraries that carry sample barcodes and UMIs. TCRdb redid the calling of the 5' RACE reads with MiXCR, one entry per CDR3 protein. The sample comprises about 400,000 distinct CDR3 sequences, 20% to 25% of which are singletons, and roughly 8.9% rests with the top ten.

This clonotype was obtained from an adult woman who had mild COVID-19 (a few samples of this study predate the infection). Cell type and time point are not known. The chain links TRBV12-3 or TRBV12-4 to TRBJ2-2; 7 nucleotides align to TRBD1. Sequences were obtained from PBMCs or a T cell subset sorted from them (not recorded which). CDR3 residues: CASSSRTGAVSLIGELFF. The CDR3 region has the DNA TGTGCCAGCAGTTCCAGAACAGGGGCCGTCAGCCTTATCGGGGAGCTGTTTTTT.